The source of this T cell receptor (beta chain) is a study of cytomegalovirus exposure and HLA in healthy donors (TCRdb year 2017). About the investigation overall: According to an earlier analysis of 587 of the donors, about 170 million T cells yielded over 100 million unique TCR beta sequences and 250 to 350 Gb of sequence data. Roughly 300 gigabases of sequencing data and around 85 million unique TCR sequences made up an early release that covered several hundred HLA-typed donors. Of the roughly 400 genotyped donors, 80% to 90% were placed in the genetic ancestry cluster associated with self-reported Caucasian donors. The study was designed to test whether signatures of past pathogen exposure could be identified by cataloging public T cell receptors. The T cell repertoires of 666 subjects were profiled by immunosequencing and related to cytomegalovirus serostatus. A separate validation cohort of over 95 different subjects was used in addition to the roughly 640-subject first cohort. To predict cytomegalovirus infection status, the study combined high-throughput TCR immunosequencing, statistical association of individual TCRs with disease status, and machine learning. A later analysis re-examined previously published TCR beta repertoires from several hundred donors and added high-resolution HLA genotyping to investigate patterns of TCR occurrence. Rather than drawing on any new phenotypic data, the later analysis identified candidate immune exposures from TCR beta sequences and the way those sequences occurred across donors. An earlier analysis of around 580 of the donors used high-throughput TCR beta sequencing to judge whether each TCR beta V gene segment behaved as functional or pseudogenic. Donor age, sex, ethnicity and CMV serostatus were compiled together with the repertoire data. A later genetic analysis took genome-wide SNP genotypes for about 55% of the 666 donors and used that subset as a discovery cohort. All discovery cohort repertoires had been generated using a single sequencing platform. Both class I and class II loci were covered by HLA typing, at four-digit resolution. Typing coverage varied by locus: roughly 629-630 donors for A, B, C, DRB1 and DQB1; around 560 for DQA1; more than 600 for DPA1; around 450 for DPB1. About 5 DR-DQ haplotypes were handled as single units for association and clustering, since linkage in the cohort was strong. Among 398 genotyped donors of the cohort, an average of around 240,000 unique TCR beta nucleotide sequences were sequenced per donor, roughly 20% of them non-productive.

Library preparation employed the immunoSEQ multiplex PCR assay. The multiplex PCR relied on a mix of 60 forward primers for TCR Vbeta segments and 13 reverse primers for TCR Jbeta segments. A multiplex PCR assay on genomic DNA amplified the CDR3 region of rearranged TCR beta genes. The Illumina HiSeq System was used to sequence the amplified TCR beta libraries as 87-base-pair reads. As for the authors' bioinformatics: Across the 700 or so repertoires, a later analysis counted approximately 75 million unique TCR beta chains, roughly 11 million of which were shared by at least two donors. To remove PCR and sequencing errors, raw reads were error-corrected and collapsed into unique sequences using a nearest-neighbor algorithm that merged closely related sequences. V, D and J gene segments were assigned by aligning CDR3 sequences to IMGT reference sequences. For a sequence to be retained, a match of at least six nucleotides was required to both a V gene segment and a J gene segment. A rearrangement counted as productive if the CDR3 had no stop codons and remained in frame with V and J, and every other rearrangement counted as non-productive. CDR3 was defined according to IMGT convention as the region running from the second conserved V-encoded cysteine to the conserved J-encoded phenylalanine. Sequences without an unambiguous match to a single V gene segment were excluded from the earlier analysis of several hundred of the donors. In an earlier analysis of a few hundred of the donors, V segments were called functional above 56.7% productive rearrangements and were called segregating when the between-donor standard deviation exceeded 5%. A statistical classification framework was developed to diagnose cytomegalovirus status using the catalog of TCR beta chain sequences. In a later analysis, TCR nucleotide sequences were compared against IMGT/GENE-DB human TR gene sequences so that V and J genes could be assigned. The TCRdist pipeline was used in a later analysis to assign CDR3 sequences and most-parsimonious VDJ recombination scenarios. In a later analysis, each TCR beta chain was defined by its CDR3 amino acid sequence together with its V-gene family, and reads without a unique V-gene family were excluded. As a way to deal with suspected cross-contamination and a sequencing artifact, a later analysis dropped roughly 600 nucleotide sequences that were highly shared and had low generation probability. A later analysis calculated a clonal expansion index for each public chain from normalized within-repertoire ranks of inferred template counts. In a later analysis, generation probabilities were computed using a VDJ recombination model fitted to out-of-frame rearrangements, and the results were checked against IGoR. In a later analysis, TCR-TCR, TCR-HLA and TCR-CMV co-occurrence was scored with hypergeometric tests, and a repertoire-size bias correction was applied to TCR pairs. False discovery rates were estimated in a later analysis by permuting HLA or CMV assignments 20 times. In a later analysis, co-occurring TCRs were grouped using DBSCAN, with TCRdist sequence similarity added in when clustering inside HLA-allele-positive subsets. For co-occurrence clustering, repertoires with fewer than 30,000 or more than 120,000 public chains were excluded, along with four to six repertoires with anomalous nucleotide sharing. In TCRdb, the immuneACCESS table is reduced to in-frame sequences with V and J assigned. These tables do not hold every clone; where another copy was compared, an unresolved V gene accounts for under half, and the others remain unexplained. V and J calls and clone size are those listed in that table; D and trimming were worked out from the DNA. Present in this sample are about 140,000 clones, 75% to 80% of which were seen just once. The ten biggest clones cover about 5.3% of the sample.

Including cysteine and phenylalanine, the CDR3 has 13 amino acids. Just the 39-base CDR3 DNA is kept, in frame starting at base 1. The germline V gene specifies SNHLY as CDR1 and FYNNEI as CDR2. V is clipped by 7 bases and J by 0 bases, and the sequence between their germline boundaries is 9 bases long. A word on this clone: Its antigen is still unknown. Nothing much larger sits one base from this clone, and base qualities are not available.

The investigation overall reported the following: Some IMGT-functional V segments, including TRBV6-2 and TRBV6-3, could not be distinguished by the 87-base-pair reads and were therefore excluded. A later analysis associated 15,000 to 20,000 TCR beta sequences with specific HLA alleles at a false discovery rate of 0.05. In a later analysis, TCR association rates were found to vary across HLA loci, with the most associated TCRs seen for DRB1 alleles and the fewest for HLA-C alleles. A further reported finding was that TCR beta sequences accurately predicted the HLA-A and HLA-B alleles for most subjects in the first cohort. In vitro tests confirmed that a few of the cytomegalovirus-associated TCR beta chains recognize cytomegalovirus antigens. The earlier analysis of around 600 of the donors excluded 15 to 20 rarely observed V segments, including chromosome 9 orphons, because counts were too low. Strong co-occurrence of HLA alleles, especially DR and DQ, made assigning TCR associations to individual alleles difficult. Broadly in line with IMGT annotations, most TCR beta V segments showed up in productive rearrangements about 87% or about 30% of the time in an earlier analysis of 587 of the donors. An association between a missense DCLRE1C variant and V-gene and J-gene trimming of TCR beta chains was found in a later genetic analysis and replicated in an independent cohort. According to a later genetic analysis, donors in an Asian-associated ancestry cluster had fewer N-insertions in productive TCRs than the roughly 700-donor mean. In a later analysis, most CMV-associated TCR beta chains were found to appear HLA-restricted, with HLA associations seemingly driven largely by CMV exposure. Roughly uniform sequencing depth across donors was assumed in presence/absence analyses, although this assumption may not hold. Cytomegalovirus status was reported to be diagnosed by the classifier with high specificity and sensitivity in both the original and validation cohorts. The authors suggested that the approach could potentially be generalized to other disease states and immunological phenotypes. The sequencing pipeline was judged likely to have produced a cluster of highly shared sequence variants as a technical artifact. For the cohort, immune exposure information was limited to CMV serostatus. In a later analysis, HLA-associated TCR beta chains showed more clonal expansion and lower generation probabilities than non-associated chains that were equally common. The study gave a list of 150 to 200 TCR beta chains associated with cytomegalovirus. Correlated functional status among segregating V segments might reflect linkage disequilibrium, but an unknown experimental factor could not be ruled out. According to a later analysis, parvovirus B19, influenza, CMV and Epstein-Barr virus appeared linked to several top co-occurrence clusters. HLA typing was unavailable for some donors at each locus, so association tests used only the typed subset. Most TCR sequences were observed very rarely across donors, whereas some public TCRs were present in many individuals. Only TCR beta chains were sequenced in this cohort, and the absence of alpha or paired-chain data limited detectable features.

In total, approximately 610 healthy bone marrow donors made up the cohort. Cohort members were all nominally healthy when sampled, although unrecorded immune exposures were likely present. The donor was CMV seronegative and was included in the group of about 400 seronegative cohort members. A peripheral blood sample was provided by each donor, and peripheral blood mononuclear cells were used for TCR beta sequencing. Genomic DNA extraction from the blood cell samples was performed with the Qiagen DNeasy Blood Extraction Kit. This receptor chain uses TRBV2 and TRBJ1-1; TRBD1 is perhaps the D gene, given 6 matching bases. The sample consisted of PBMCs. The receptor was derived from a woman aged 45-59 years in good health and CMV-seronegative. The CDR3 sequence is CASNREMNTEAFF. The nucleotide sequence reads TGTGCCAGCAACAGGGAAATGAACACTGAAGCTTTCTTT. Here the CDR3 is joined to the reference TRBV2 and TRBJ1-1 genes, and the full variable domain is: EPEVTQTPSHQVTQMGQEVILRCVPISNHLYFYWYRQILGQKVEFLVSFYNNEISEKSEIFDDQFSVERPDGSNFTLKIRSTKLEDSAMYFCASNREMNTEAFFGQGTRLTVV.